This TCR beta chain was documented in a study of shared clonotypes between healthy human individuals. General study findings and limits: As a rule, naive subsets had a larger estimated richness than memory subsets. An effect of sequencing depth on clonotype sharing among donors was expected. Genetic and exposure-history diversity was limited by the few donors.

On this clone: The antigen is undetermined.

Each replicate PCR on the sorted subsets used 200 to 250 ng DNA (around 30,000 T cell genomes). Measured with immunoSEQ multiplex PCR; TCRdb has only the in-frame clones, and not every one. This sample yields 2 million to 2.5 million clones, of which approximately 96% are seen a single time; more than 0.1% belongs to the top ten. After removal of 5 bases from V and 4 bases from J, the junction contained 7 bases not matched to a gene. This CDR3 has 15 amino acids. CDR1 SGHRS and CDR2 YFSETQ come from the germline V gene. This TCR derives from a man between 18 and 35 years old in good health. The rearrangement joins TRBV5-1 to TRBJ2-3; 10 bases agree with TRBD1. The sequencing sample was made of naive CD4+ T cells sorted from blood. The subset denotes: CD45RA+ positively selected. The CDR3 protein is CASSRGQGVSDTQYF. The CDR3 region has the DNA TGCGCCAGCAGTCGTGGACAGGGGGTTTCAGATACGCAGTATTTT.